Only a few counts were recorded for the clone carrying this TCR beta chain. Its antigen remains unidentified. In germline, CDR1 is MNHNY, CDR2 SVGAGI (reference sequence). There are 15 residues in the CDR3. Trimming took 0 bases from V and 5 from J; bases not matched to a gene: 2. Sequenced by immunoSEQ multiplex PCR; TCRdb stores in-frame clones only, minus some. The table lists some 94,000 clones, 90% to 95% of them singletons. The sample comes from a study of OX40 agonist ivuxolimab in advanced cancers. Across the study: Each patient was given ivuxolimab into a vein every 2 weeks, at 0.01 to 10 mg/kg.

Points from the study as a whole: At doses 0.1 to 3.0 mg/kg, CD4+ and CD8+ clones expanded.

V usage is TRBV6-6 and J usage is TRBJ2-1; 9 nucleotides match TRBD1. This TCR was sampled from an adult with an advanced solid tumor such as melanoma, head and neck, liver or kidney cancer. Source: CD4+ or CD8+ T cells sorted from blood, taken in a trial of the OX40 agonist ivuxolimab. The CDR3 spells CASSYSGTGNNEQFF. CDR3 DNA: TGTGCCAGCAGTTACTCCGGGACAGGGAACAATGAGCAGTTCTTC.